The 7 T cell receptor beta chains below were found in one sample sequenced in a study of T cell repertoires in cytomegalovirus infection. For these receptors, no antigen is known. TCRdb reanalysed the reads using MiXCR and keeps one entry per CDR3 protein. Of fewer than 850,000 distinct CDR3 sequences listed, almost 30% are singletons. The input for sequencing was cultured CD8+ T cells from PBMCs, taken from culture after CMV antigen stimulation. The source of these receptors is a human donor in good health (CMV status not recorded). Some clones in this sample may be carry-over from other donors' samples.

In its sample, this clonotype was seen a few times. The chain carries TRBV9 and TRBJ1-1; weak D call: TRBD1 (6 bases). This CDR3 contains 14 residues. CDR1 SGDLS and CDR2 YYNGEE come from the germline V gene. Trimming took 0 bases from V and 4 from J, leaving 10 bases between them. As DNA, the CDR3 is TGTGCCAGCAGCGTAGCCGGGGGGCCCACTGAAGCTTTCTTT. As protein: CASSVAGGPTEAFF.

This clonotype was observed a handful of times. The chain employs TRBV6-1 and TRBJ2-2; D is ambiguous. The CDR3 length is 14 residues. Trimming took 4 bases from V and 6 from J, leaving 12 bases between them. Germline V gene data show CDR1 as MNHNS and CDR2 as SASEGT. In DNA, the CDR3 is TGTGCCAGCAGTGTAGGACCGACCCCCGGGGAGCTGTTTTTT. Protein product: CASSVGPTPGELFF.

The chain couples TRBV20-1 to TRBJ1-4; D might be TRBD1 (5 bases). Per the germline V gene, CDR1 is DFQATT and CDR2 is SNEGSKA (reference sequence). Trimming took off 6 bases at V and 4 bases at J, with 21 bases between the two ends. CDR3 length equals 16 residues. CDR3 loop: CSAAPISGTFNEKLFF. CDR3 coding DNA: TGCAGTGCAGCCCCTATCTCAGGGACTTTTAATGAAAAACTGTTTTTT.

This clonotype has more than one count but fewer than ten. At one of its ends the junction is not consistent with the germline gene, which may arise from a read error. The chain combines TRBV6-1 with TRBJ1-1; D ambiguous. The CDR3 is 15 residues long. Looked up from germline, CDR1 is MNHNS and CDR2 is SASEGT. The chain's CDR3 is CASTELGSANTEAFF. Here the CDR3 DNA reads TGTGCCAGCACTGAACTCGGGTCAGCTAACACTGAAGCTTTCTTT.

The chain carries TRBV7-9 and TRBJ2-5; a possible D gene is TRBD2 (5 bases). Germline lookup yields CDR1 SEHNR and CDR2 FQNEAQ (reference sequence). V gave up 2 bases and J gave up 2 bases, with 9 bases separating them. The CDR3 totals 14 residues. The CDR3 DNA follows: TGTGCCAGCAGCTTACCGGGGAGACAAGAGACCCAGTACTTC. This gives the protein CASSLPGRQETQYF.

In DNA form, the CDR3 reads TGTGCCAGCAGTATACCCATGGGCTATGGCTACACCTTC. This sequence encodes CASSIPMGYGYTF. The rearrangement links TRBV12-3 or TRBV12-4 to TRBJ1-2; D unclear. Trimming took 5 bases from V and 4 from J, leaving 11 bases between them. The CDR3 runs to 13 residues.

This clonotype was found many times. The chain is built from TRBV7-6 and TRBJ2-2; D remains ambiguous. V lost 6 bases, J lost 3 bases, and 23 bases lay in between. The CDR3 sequence is 18 residues long. Germline V gives CDR1 SGHVS, CDR2 FNYEAQ. The CDR3 nucleotides read TGTGCCAGCAGTCATCATCTCTCGACACACGAAGACACCGGGGAGCTGTTTTTT. Amino acid sequence: CASSHHLSTHEDTGELFF. Full variable domain (rest looked up from reference TRBV7-6 and TRBJ2-2): GAGVSQSPRYKVTKRGQDVALRCDPISGHVSLYWYRQALGQGPEFLTYFNYEAQQDKSGLPNDRFSAERPEGSISTLTIQRTEQRDSAMYRCASSHHLSTHEDTGELFFGEGSRLTVL.